This entry lists 27 T cell receptor beta chains sequenced from one sample in a study of blood T cells in healthy people across ages. A J-beta primer mix and a sample-barcoded 5' primer were used in a second PCR of roughly 6 to 11 cycles. In TCRdb, the 5' RACE reads were re-called with MiXCR into one record per CDR3 protein. The top ten clones hold around 13% of a sample with around 1.1 million distinct CDR3 sequences, around two fifths of them seen once. Sequenced input: blood. The receptors here all came from a man aged 18 to 29 in good health.

The chain uses TRBV5-1 and TRBJ1-4; D is ambiguous. The V and J ends lost 6 bases and 0 bases respectively, with 12 bases between them. The CDR3 contains 15 residues. Germline V gene lookup returns CDR1 SGHRS and CDR2 YFSETQ. The CDR3 region has the DNA TGCGCCAGCAAGGTCGACGGTGCAACTAATGAAAAACTGTTTTTT. It encodes CASKVDGATNEKLFF.

The J gene is TRBJ1-1, the V gene TRBV25-1, with D hard to call. V lost 3 bases, J lost 3 bases, and 17 bases lay in between. CDR3 length: 16 residues. Germline values: CDR1 MGHDK, CDR2 SYGVNS. This chain's CDR3 is CASSEARVEGYTEAFF. In DNA form, the CDR3 reads TGTGCCAGCAGTGAGGCTCGGGTGGAGGGATACACTGAAGCTTTCTTT.

This clonotype occurred many times. The chain has TRBV12-3 or TRBV12-4 and TRBJ1-2, with D tentatively TRBD1 (6 bases). The CDR3 runs to 13 residues. Trimming removed 5 bases at V and 6 bases at J, with 13 bases between. This CDR3 reads CASSLGQYDGYTF. In nucleotides, the CDR3 is TGTGCCAGCAGTCTCGGACAGTATGATGGCTACACCTTC.

The table lists this clonotype with many counts. The CDR3 nucleotides are TGTGCCAGCAGGGCCTTTTCTAGAGTGAGCTCCTACAATGAGCAGTTCTTC. Its protein is CASRAFSRVSSYNEQFF. The chain employs TRBV6-2 or TRBV6-3 and TRBJ2-1; D not certain. Germline V gene lookup returns CDR1 MNHEY and CDR2 SVGEGT. V was shortened by 6 bases and J by 0 bases, with 18 bases between the two germline ends. This CDR3 spans 17 amino acids.

The CDR3 loop is CASSPTESSYNEQYF. Here the CDR3 DNA reads TGTGCCAGCAGCCCGACGGAAAGCTCCTACAATGAGCAGTACTTC. The chain is built from TRBV9 and TRBJ2-1; no reliable D call. The J call may be mistaken, given a closer DNA end match to TRBJ2-7. This CDR3 comprises 15 residues. The germline V gene has CDR1 SGDLS and CDR2 YYNGEE.

The rearrangement joins TRBV6-6 to TRBJ1-2, with D maybe TRBD1 (6 bases). Trimming removed 0 bases from V and 8 bases from J, with 19 bases in between. The CDR3 consists of 16 residues. CDR1 is MNHNY and CDR2 is SVGAGI in the germline V gene (reference sequence). CDR3 nucleotide sequence: TGTGCCAGCAGTTACTCGACCCCAGGGGTTTCGGGAGGCTACACCTTC. Its protein is CASSYSTPGVSGGYTF.

V usage is TRBV3-1 and J usage is TRBJ2-7; 7 positions match TRBD2. CDR1 LGHDT and CDR2 YNNKEL come from the germline V gene (reference sequence). Trimming at V came to 2 bases and at J to 3 bases, leaving 4 bases not matched to a gene. This CDR3 comprises 14 residues. Written as DNA, the CDR3 is TGTGCCAGCAGCCAATCGCTAGCGGTCTACGAGCAGTACTTC. It translates to CASSQSLAVYEQYF.

The chain links TRBV27 to TRBJ2-1, with a weak D call TRBD1 (5 bases). CDR3 size: 14 residues. V lost 2 bases, J lost 7 bases, and 12 bases lay in between. CDR1 and CDR2 from the germline V gene are MNHEY and SMNVEV (reference sequence). CDR3 loop: CASSLVRVQNEQFF. The CDR3 DNA sequence: TGTGCCAGCAGTTTAGTCAGGGTTCAGAATGAGCAGTTCTTC.

This clonotype was found once. At one of its ends the junction is not consistent with the germline gene, which may arise from a read error. The gene calls are TRBV12-3 or TRBV12-4 and TRBJ2-3, with D hard to call. The CDR3 covers 15 residues. This CDR3 is CASSSNGVRADAQYF. In DNA, the CDR3 is TGTGCCAGCAGTTCTAACGGAGTGAGAGCAGATGCGCAGTATTTT.

V usage is TRBV12-3 or TRBV12-4 and J usage is TRBJ1-1; 10 bases are shared with TRBD1. Trimming took 7 bases from V and 11 from J; bases not matched to a gene: 16. The CDR3 has 15 amino acids. CDR3 region: CASNPGWDRGFRAFF. CDR3 sequence (DNA): TGTGCCAGCAACCCCGGGTGGGACAGGGGCTTCCGGGCTTTCTTT.

The chain joins TRBV20-1 to TRBJ2-1, with D maybe TRBD1 (6 bases). Trimming stripped 6 bases from V and 10 bases from J, with 16 bases between. Per germline, CDR1 DFQATT and CDR2 SNEGSKA (reference sequence). There are 12 residues in the CDR3. Written as DNA, the CDR3 is TGCAGTGCGAGATTTGGGGGCTACGAGCAGTTCTTC. Translation gives CSARFGGYEQFF.

The gene calls are TRBV20-1 and TRBJ2-6; D call uncertain. With 4 bases removed from V and 2 bases from J, the gap between germline ends came to 6 bases. This CDR3 contains 13 residues. Germline values: CDR1 DFQATT, CDR2 SNEGSKA (reference sequence). This chain's CDR3 is CSATLAGANVLTF. CDR3 nucleotide sequence: TGCAGTGCTACATTGGCTGGGGCCAACGTCCTGACTTTC.

This clonotype was picked up many times. The chain joins TRBV29-1 to TRBJ2-1; 7 bases map to TRBD1. J was trimmed by 7 bases and V by 8 bases; bases with no gene match: 11. Germline CDR1 and CDR2: SQVTM and ANQGSEA. The CDR3 totals 13 residues. CDR3 in amino acids: CSLIPGQKNEQFF. The CDR3 DNA reads TGCAGCTTAATACCGGGACAGAAGAATGAGCAGTTCTTC.

V is TRBV13 and J is TRBJ2-3; D call uncertain. The germline V and J ends were trimmed by 4 bases and 1 base, with 12 bases remaining between them. CDR1 is PRHDT, CDR2 FYEKMQ, per germline (reference sequence). The CDR3 is made up of 15 amino acids. The CDR3 spells CASSYGRLGTDTQYF. The CDR3 region has the DNA TGTGCCAGCAGCTACGGGCGTTTGGGCACAGATACGCAGTATTTT.

The gene calls are TRBV28 and TRBJ2-5, with D possibly TRBD1 on 6 matching bases. The germline CDR1 and CDR2 sequences are MDHEN and SYDVKM. CDR3 length: 16 amino acids. The V end was cut by 4 bases, the J end by 2 bases, with 17 bases between. The CDR3 reads CASSSNPGTRQETQYF. Written as DNA, the CDR3 is TGTGCCAGCAGTTCGAACCCCGGGACAAGACAAGAGACCCAGTACTTC.

This chain links TRBV9 with TRBJ2-5; D is uncertain. The V gene lost 0 bases and the J gene lost 11 bases, with 14 bases spanning the gap. CDR1 and CDR2 (germline): SGDLS, YYNGEE. The CDR3 totals 13 residues. This CDR3 is CASSVGTTNEQYF. The DNA for the CDR3 is TGTGCCAGCAGCGTAGGGACCACAAATGAGCAGTACTTC.

The chain uses TRBV6-2 or TRBV6-3 and TRBJ2-1; no clear D gene. The CDR3 is made up of 15 amino acids. Germline V gene data show CDR1 as MNHEY and CDR2 as SVGEGT. Between the trimmed V and J ends, which lost 4 bases and 2 bases, there was a span of 12 bases. Here the CDR3 DNA reads TGTGCCAGCAGTTCCTCACTGGTCGCCTACAATGAGCAGTTCTTC. As protein: CASSSSLVAYNEQFF.

The rearrangement joins TRBV12-5 to TRBJ2-1; the D gene is possibly TRBD1 (5 bases). Between the trimmed V and J ends, which lost 6 bases and 7 bases, there was a span of 10 bases. This CDR3 comprises 12 residues. CDR1 and CDR2 (germline): LGHNT, FRNRAP. The CDR3 loop reads CASGTPGNEQFF. CDR3 in DNA: TGTGCTAGTGGCACCCCAGGGAATGAGCAGTTCTTC.

This chain links TRBV20-1 with TRBJ1-5; no clear D. This CDR3 is 15 amino acids long. Between the trimmed V and J ends, which lost 6 bases and 3 bases, there was a span of 18 bases. Germline V gene lookup returns CDR1 DFQATT and CDR2 SNEGSKA (reference sequence). The CDR3 region is CSAPFEGGYNQPQHF. CDR3 sequence (DNA): TGCAGTGCACCCTTCGAGGGAGGTTACAATCAGCCCCAGCATTTT.

This clonotype was counted a few times. The chain joins TRBV20-1 to TRBJ1-1, with TRBD1 matching 8 bases. Germline CDR1 is DFQATT and CDR2 is SNEGSKA (reference sequence). The CDR3 consists of 14 residues. V shed 5 bases, J shed 4 bases, and the junction held 9 bases outside the gene matches. The CDR3 region is CSAQSGGGGTEAFF. The DNA for the CDR3 is TGCAGTGCTCAGTCAGGGGGCGGTGGCACTGAAGCTTTCTTT.

CDR3 loop: CASSGRGGPSTDTQYF. The CDR3 coding sequence is TGTGCCAGCAGTGGGCGGGGGGGCCCTAGCACAGATACGCAGTATTTT. V is TRBV12-3 or TRBV12-4 and J is TRBJ2-3, with 9 bases identical to TRBD2. J gave up 0 bases and V 5 bases, and 6 bases lay outside the gene matches. This CDR3 contains 16 residues.

The genes are TRBV14 and TRBJ1-4; a possible D gene is TRBD1 (5 bases). Germline V gene sequence: CDR1 SGHDN, CDR2 FVKESK. V dropped 0 bases and J dropped 5 bases, with 13 bases sitting between them. The CDR3 length is 16 residues. The CDR3 is CASSQDGDGQNEKLFF. CDR3 nucleotides: TGTGCCAGCAGCCAAGATGGGGACGGTCAAAATGAAAAACTGTTTTTT.

This clonotype was counted ten times or more. The V gene is TRBV6-5, the J gene TRBJ1-1, with a possible D match to TRBD1 (6 bases). V was cut by 5 bases and J by 7 bases, with 11 bases left in between. The CDR3 is made up of 12 amino acids. Germline assignment: CDR1 MNHEY and CDR2 SVGAGI. CDR3 sequence: CASSPQGNEAFF. In DNA, the CDR3 is TGTGCCAGCAGTCCACAGGGAAATGAAGCTTTCTTT.

The rearrangement links TRBV6-2 or TRBV6-3 to TRBJ1-6; no reliable D call. Germline loops: CDR1 MNHEY, CDR2 SVGEGT. The CDR3 spans 17 residues. Trimming took 1 base from V and 0 from J, leaving 10 bases between them. The CDR3 DNA is TGTGCCAGCAGTTACTTGGACGGGAGCTCCTATAATTCACCCCTCCACTTT. Amino acid sequence: CASSYLDGSSYNSPLHF.

The chain has TRBV30 and TRBJ1-5; possibly TRBD1 for D (6 bases). V was cut by 8 bases and J by 3 bases, with 11 bases left in between. Germline assignment: CDR1 GTSNPN and CDR2 SVGIG (reference sequence). The CDR3 is made up of 12 amino acids. The CDR3 nucleotides are TGTGCCGGGGGGGCCAACAATCAGCCCCAGCATTTT. It encodes CAGGANNQPQHF. The full variable domain, completed using reference TRBV30 and TRBJ1-5, is SQTIHQWPATLVQPVGSPLSLECTVEGTSNPNLYWYRQAAGRGLQLLFYSVGIGQISSEVPQNLSASRPQDRQFILSSKKLLLSDSGFYLCAGGANNQPQHFGDGTRLSIL.

This clonotype was detected only a few times. V usage is TRBV12-3 or TRBV12-4 and J usage is TRBJ2-2; a weak D match, TRBD1 (6 bases). This CDR3 is built from 12 residues. V gave up 7 bases and J gave up 6 bases, with 9 bases separating them. CDR3 sequence reads: CASTQGPGELFF. The CDR3 DNA follows: TGTGCCAGCACCCAGGGGCCCGGGGAGCTGTTTTTT.

This chain connects TRBV10-3 to TRBJ1-5; maybe TRBD1 (6 bases). V gave up 4 bases and J gave up 5 bases, with 12 bases separating them. This CDR3 contains 14 residues. The germline gives CDR1 ENHRY, CDR2 SYGVKD. The CDR3 DNA sequence: TGTGCCATCAGTGGTTCGTCAGGGGATCAGCCCCAGCATTTT. Its protein product is CAISGSSGDQPQHF.